Listed below are T cell receptor beta chains from one sample, sequenced in a study of T cell changes during pregnancy in multiple sclerosis. TCRdb's table, derived via immunoSEQ multiplex PCR, lists solely in-frame clones and lacks some. The sample includes fewer than 45,000 clones, roughly nine tenths of them seen just once. Sequenced here: CD4+ T cells from peripheral blood mononuclear cells, sampled in the first trimester of pregnancy. The receptors derive from a female donor with multiple sclerosis, enrolled in a pregnancy study. Both conserved end residues are part of each CDR3. The D gene is left open where the match is weak. A row's size may be missing; if present it is once, few, many or a size class.

CDR3nt: TGTGCCTGGTGCCGGGACACCTATGGCTACACCTTC
CDR3aa: CAWCRDTYGYTF
d_gene: NA
v_gene: TRBV30
abundance: once
j_gene: TRBJ1-2

CDR3nt: TGTGCCAGCAGCAAAGCGAGTCACCACAACACTGAAGCTTTCTTT
CDR3aa: CASSKASHHNTEAFF
d_gene: NA
v_gene: TRBV21-1
abundance: NA
j_gene: TRBJ1-1

CDR3nt: TGTGGAGCAGGGACAGATCAGCCCCAGCATTTT
CDR3aa: CGAGTDQPQHF
d_gene: TRBD1
v_gene: TRBV30
abundance: NA
j_gene: TRBJ1-5

CDR3nt: TGCGCCAGCAGTGAACGGACAGGGGTAGGGCAGCCCCAGCATTTT
CDR3aa: CASSERTGVGQPQHF
d_gene: TRBD1
v_gene: TRBV10-1
abundance: NA
j_gene: TRBJ1-5

CDR3nt: TGTGCCAGCAGCTTAGTTTTGGGCAGCCACTCTGGGGCCAACGTCCTGACTTTC
CDR3aa: CASSLVLGSHSGANVLTF
d_gene: NA
v_gene: TRBV7-3
abundance: NA
j_gene: TRBJ2-6

CDR3nt: TGCGCCAGCAGCTTGGGCGGATACGAGCAGTACTTC
CDR3aa: CASSLGGYEQYF
d_gene: NA
v_gene: TRBV5-1
abundance: NA
j_gene: TRBJ2-7

CDR3nt: TGTGCCAGCAGCTTACGGACTGGCGAGCAGTACTTC
CDR3aa: CASSLRTGEQYF
d_gene: NA
v_gene: TRBV7-2
abundance: NA
j_gene: TRBJ2-7

CDR3nt: TGTGCCTGGAGTGTAGGGGGCGCCTATGGCTACACCTTC
CDR3aa: CAWSVGGAYGYTF
d_gene: TRBD1
v_gene: TRBV30
abundance: NA
j_gene: TRBJ1-2

CDR3nt: TGCGCCTCACGGCGGGTCCTAGGTAGCACCTACGAGCAGTACTTC
CDR3aa: CASRRVLGSTYEQYF
d_gene: NA
v_gene: TRBV5-1
abundance: NA
j_gene: TRBJ2-7

CDR3nt: TGTGCCAGCAGTGCAACCGGGACTCACGGATCCTACGAGCAGTACTTC
CDR3aa: CASSATGTHGSYEQYF
d_gene: NA
v_gene: TRBV27
abundance: NA
j_gene: TRBJ2-7

CDR3nt: TGTGCCATCAGTGAGTCAGGGACAGGTAGCACAGATACGCAGTATTTT
CDR3aa: CAISESGTGSTDTQYF
d_gene: TRBD1
v_gene: TRBV10-3
abundance: NA
j_gene: TRBJ2-3

CDR3nt: TGTGCCAGCAGTGAAGAGCGGGCCAGCACAGATACGCAGTATTTT
CDR3aa: CASSEERASTDTQYF
d_gene: NA
v_gene: TRBV6-1
abundance: NA
j_gene: TRBJ2-3

CDR3nt: TGTGCCAGCAGTGAAGTAAGTACGTTCCCGACTAATCAGCCCCAGCATTTT
CDR3aa: CASSEVSTFPTNQPQHF
d_gene: NA
v_gene: TRBV6-1
abundance: once
j_gene: TRBJ1-5

CDR3nt: TGTGCCAGTAGTATCGGAGGTGGGCGGGACATTCAGTACTTC
CDR3aa: CASSIGGGRDIQYF
d_gene: NA
v_gene: TRBV19
abundance: NA
j_gene: TRBJ2-4

CDR3nt: TGTGCCAGCAGCTTGCCGGGACAGAACACCGGGGAGCTGTTTTTT
CDR3aa: CASSLPGQNTGELFF
d_gene: NA
v_gene: TRBV5-6
abundance: NA
j_gene: TRBJ2-2

CDR3nt: TGTGCCAGCAGCTTAGTAAACGGGGAGCTGTTTTTT
CDR3aa: CASSLVNGELFF
d_gene: NA
v_gene: TRBV7-6
abundance: NA
j_gene: TRBJ2-2

CDR3nt: TGTGCCAGCAGCGTAGGGGACAGAAGGCTGGAAGCTTTCTTT
CDR3aa: CASSVGDRRLEAFF
d_gene: TRBD1
v_gene: TRBV7-2
abundance: NA
j_gene: TRBJ1-1

CDR3nt: TGTGCCAGTAGCAGATCGGCAGGGGGTCGCCTGCAGGAGACCCAGTACTTC
CDR3aa: CASSRSAGGRLQETQYF
d_gene: TRBD1
v_gene: TRBV19
abundance: NA
j_gene: TRBJ2-5

CDR3nt: TGTGCCAGCAGCTCCGGGGTCCACTCGAACACCGGGGAGCTGTTTTTT
CDR3aa: CASSSGVHSNTGELFF
d_gene: NA
v_gene: TRBV7-2
abundance: NA
j_gene: TRBJ2-2

CDR3nt: TGTGCCAGCAGCTTAGTGGGGGGGCCTAGCAAAAACATTCAGTACTTC
CDR3aa: CASSLVGGPSKNIQYF
d_gene: NA
v_gene: TRBV7-2
abundance: NA
j_gene: TRBJ2-4

CDR3nt: TGCAGCGTTCGGGGGGGACAGGGGAATCAGCCCCAGCATTTT
CDR3aa: CSVRGGQGNQPQHF
d_gene: TRBD1
v_gene: TRBV29-1
abundance: NA
j_gene: TRBJ1-5

CDR3nt: TGTGCCAGCAGCTCACTTTTCGGTGAGCAGTTCTTC
CDR3aa: CASSSLFGEQFF
d_gene: NA
v_gene: TRBV7-2
abundance: NA
j_gene: TRBJ2-1

CDR3nt: TGTGCCAGCAGTCCGACTAGCGGGGTATCCTACAATGAGCAGTTCTTC
CDR3aa: CASSPTSGVSYNEQFF
d_gene: TRBD2
v_gene: TRBV7-6
abundance: NA
j_gene: TRBJ2-1

CDR3nt: TGTGCCATCACCGCCGGGACTAGCGGGAGGTCCCGGGTCAATGAGCAGTTCTTC
CDR3aa: CAITAGTSGRSRVNEQFF
d_gene: TRBD2
v_gene: TRBV10-3
abundance: NA
j_gene: TRBJ2-1

CDR3nt: TGTGCCAGCAGTGAATACTTATACGAGCAGTACTTC
CDR3aa: CASSEYLYEQYF
d_gene: NA
v_gene: TRBV6-1
abundance: NA
j_gene: TRBJ2-7

CDR3nt: TGTGCTAGTGGTGGCATCCGGGATGCGGCTGAAGCTTTCTTT
CDR3aa: CASGGIRDAAEAFF
d_gene: NA
v_gene: TRBV12-5
abundance: NA
j_gene: TRBJ1-1

CDR3nt: TGTGCCATCAGCCCGGGACAGGGGAACTATGGCTACACCTTC
CDR3aa: CAISPGQGNYGYTF
d_gene: TRBD1
v_gene: TRBV10-3
abundance: NA
j_gene: TRBJ1-2

CDR3nt: TGCGCCAGCAGATACGAACTAGCCCGCTCCTACAATGAGCAGTTCTTC
CDR3aa: CASRYELARSYNEQFF
d_gene: NA
v_gene: TRBV10-2
abundance: NA
j_gene: TRBJ2-1